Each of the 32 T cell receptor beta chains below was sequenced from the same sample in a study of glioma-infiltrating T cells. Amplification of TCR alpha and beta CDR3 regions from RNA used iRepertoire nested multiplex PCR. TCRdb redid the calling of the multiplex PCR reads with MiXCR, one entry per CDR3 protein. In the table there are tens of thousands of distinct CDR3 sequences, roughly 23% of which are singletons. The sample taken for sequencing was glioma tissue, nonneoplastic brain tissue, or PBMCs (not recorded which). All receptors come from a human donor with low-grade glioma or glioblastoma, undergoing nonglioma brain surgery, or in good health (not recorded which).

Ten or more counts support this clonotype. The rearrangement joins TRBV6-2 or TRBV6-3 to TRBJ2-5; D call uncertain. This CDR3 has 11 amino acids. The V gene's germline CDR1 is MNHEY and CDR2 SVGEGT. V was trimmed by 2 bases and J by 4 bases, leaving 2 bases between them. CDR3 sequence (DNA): TGTGCCAGCAGTTACGGAGAGACCCAGTACTTC. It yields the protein CASSYGETQYF.

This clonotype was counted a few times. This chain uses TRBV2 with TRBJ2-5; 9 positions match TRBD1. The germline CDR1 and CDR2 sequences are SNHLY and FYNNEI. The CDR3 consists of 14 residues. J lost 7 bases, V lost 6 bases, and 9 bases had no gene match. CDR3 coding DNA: TGTGCCAGCAGGGTAGGGACAGGGCACGGGACCCAGTACTTC. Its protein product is CASRVGTGHGTQYF.

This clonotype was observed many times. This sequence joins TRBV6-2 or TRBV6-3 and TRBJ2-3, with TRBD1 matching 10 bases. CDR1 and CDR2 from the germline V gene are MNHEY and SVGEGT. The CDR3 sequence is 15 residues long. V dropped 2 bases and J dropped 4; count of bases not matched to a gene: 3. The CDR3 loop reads CASSYGTGAPDTQYF. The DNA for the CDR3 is TGTGCCAGCAGTTACGGGACAGGGGCCCCAGATACGCAGTATTTT.

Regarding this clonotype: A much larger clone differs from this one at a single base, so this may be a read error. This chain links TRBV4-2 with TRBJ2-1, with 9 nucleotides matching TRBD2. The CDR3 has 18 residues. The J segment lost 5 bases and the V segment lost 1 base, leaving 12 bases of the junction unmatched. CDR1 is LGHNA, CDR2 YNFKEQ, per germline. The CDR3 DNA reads TGTGCCAGCAGCCAAGCGAACCCCGGGACTAGCTTTCACAATGAGCAGTTCTTC. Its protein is CASSQANPGTSFHNEQFF.

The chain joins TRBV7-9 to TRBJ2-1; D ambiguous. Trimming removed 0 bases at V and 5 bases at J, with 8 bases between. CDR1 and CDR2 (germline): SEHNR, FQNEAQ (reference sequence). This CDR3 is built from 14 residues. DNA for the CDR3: TGTGCCAGCAGCTTAGCGAGGACGAACAATGAGCAGTTCTTC. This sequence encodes CASSLARTNNEQFF.

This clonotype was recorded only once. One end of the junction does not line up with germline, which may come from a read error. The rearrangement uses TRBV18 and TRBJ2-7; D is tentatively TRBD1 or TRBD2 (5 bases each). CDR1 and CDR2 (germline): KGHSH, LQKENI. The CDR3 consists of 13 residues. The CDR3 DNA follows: TGTGCCAGCTTACCAGGGACCTCCTACGAGCAGTACTTC. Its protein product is CASLPGTSYEQYF. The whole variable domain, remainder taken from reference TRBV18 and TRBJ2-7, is NAGVMQNPRHLVRRRGQEARLRCSPMKGHSHVYWYRQLPEEGLKFMVYLQKENIIDESGMPKERFSAEFPKEGPSILRIQQVVRGDSAAYFCASLPGTSYEQYFGPGTRLTVT.

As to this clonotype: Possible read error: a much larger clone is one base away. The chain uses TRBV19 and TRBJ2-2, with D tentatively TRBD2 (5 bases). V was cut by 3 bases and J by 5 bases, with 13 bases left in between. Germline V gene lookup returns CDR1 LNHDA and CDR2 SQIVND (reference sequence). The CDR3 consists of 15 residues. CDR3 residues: CASSITGSGTGELFF. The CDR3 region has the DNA TGTGCCAGTAGTATCACGGGAAGTGGTACCGGGGAGCTGTTTTTT.

The CDR3, as DNA: TGCAGCGTTTGGGACAGGCGGGCTTTCTTT. Translating it yields CSVWDRRAFF. This rearrangement joins TRBV29-1 to TRBJ1-1; 8 positions match TRBD1. V dropped 5 bases and J dropped 11; count of bases not matched to a gene: 4. CDR1 and CDR2 from the germline V gene are SQVTM and ANQGSEA. The CDR3 totals 10 residues.

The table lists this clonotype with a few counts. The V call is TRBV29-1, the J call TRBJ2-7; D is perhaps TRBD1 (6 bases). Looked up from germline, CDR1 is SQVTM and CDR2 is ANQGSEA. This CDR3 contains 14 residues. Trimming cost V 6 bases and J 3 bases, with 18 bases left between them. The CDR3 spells CSVVTGSSGYEQYF. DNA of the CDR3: TGCAGCGTAGTGACAGGCTCCTCGGGCTACGAGCAGTACTTC.

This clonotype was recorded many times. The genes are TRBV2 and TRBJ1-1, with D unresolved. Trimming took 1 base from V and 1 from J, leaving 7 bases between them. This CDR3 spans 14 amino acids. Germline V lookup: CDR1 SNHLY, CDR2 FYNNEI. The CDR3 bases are TGTGCCAGCAGTGAAGGTCAGCCGAACACTGAAGCTTTCTTT. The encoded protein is CASSEGQPNTEAFF.

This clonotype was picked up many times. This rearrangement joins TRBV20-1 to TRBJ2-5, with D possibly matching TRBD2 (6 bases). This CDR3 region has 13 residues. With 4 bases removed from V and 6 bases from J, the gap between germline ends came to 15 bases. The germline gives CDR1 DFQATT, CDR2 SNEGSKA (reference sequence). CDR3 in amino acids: CSATGLTLKTQYF. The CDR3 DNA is TGCAGTGCTACGGGACTCACGTTGAAGACCCAGTACTTC.

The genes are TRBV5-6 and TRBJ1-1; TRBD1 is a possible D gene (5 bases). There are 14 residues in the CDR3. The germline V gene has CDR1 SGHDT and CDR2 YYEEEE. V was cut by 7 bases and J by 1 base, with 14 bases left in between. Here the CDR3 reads CASFGGRKNTEAFF. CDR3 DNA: TGTGCCAGCTTTGGGGGACGGAAGAACACTGAAGCTTTCTTT.

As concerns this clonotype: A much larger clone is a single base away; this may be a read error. The chain's CDR3 is CASSILGQGSVQTQHF. In DNA form, the CDR3 reads TGTGCCAGTAGTATCCTGGGACAGGGAAGTGTACAGACCCAGCATTTT. This chain links TRBV19 with TRBJ1-5; 9 nucleotides line up with TRBD1. Unmatched junction bases numbered 14, after V lost 3 bases and J lost 11 bases. CDR1 LNHDA and CDR2 SQIVND come from the germline V gene (reference sequence). There are 16 residues in the CDR3.

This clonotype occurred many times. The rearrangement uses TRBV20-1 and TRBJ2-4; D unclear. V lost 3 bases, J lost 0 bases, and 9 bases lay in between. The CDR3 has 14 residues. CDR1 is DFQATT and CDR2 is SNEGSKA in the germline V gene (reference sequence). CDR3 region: CSASLSVAKNIQYF. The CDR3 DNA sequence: TGCAGTGCTAGTCTTTCCGTAGCCAAAAACATTCAGTACTTC.

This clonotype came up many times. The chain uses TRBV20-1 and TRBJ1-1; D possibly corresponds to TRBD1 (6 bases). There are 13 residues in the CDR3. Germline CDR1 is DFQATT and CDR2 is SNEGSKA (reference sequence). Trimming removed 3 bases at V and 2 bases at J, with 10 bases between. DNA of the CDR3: TGCAGTGCTAGCCGGACAGTTAACACTGAAGCTTTCTTT. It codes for CSASRTVNTEAFF.

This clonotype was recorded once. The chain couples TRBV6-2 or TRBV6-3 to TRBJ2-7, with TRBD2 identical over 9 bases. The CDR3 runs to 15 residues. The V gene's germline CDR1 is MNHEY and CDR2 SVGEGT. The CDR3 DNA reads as TGTGTTAGCAGTCCTCCGACTAGCGGCTTGTACGAGCAGTACTTC. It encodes CVSSPPTSGLYEQYF.

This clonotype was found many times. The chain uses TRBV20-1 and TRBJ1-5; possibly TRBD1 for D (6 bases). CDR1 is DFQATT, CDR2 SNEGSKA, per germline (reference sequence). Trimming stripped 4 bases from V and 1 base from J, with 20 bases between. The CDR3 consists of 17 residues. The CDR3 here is CSAIQGTGSRSNQPQHF. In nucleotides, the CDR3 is TGCAGTGCTATCCAGGGAACAGGGTCAAGGAGCAATCAGCCCCAGCATTTT.

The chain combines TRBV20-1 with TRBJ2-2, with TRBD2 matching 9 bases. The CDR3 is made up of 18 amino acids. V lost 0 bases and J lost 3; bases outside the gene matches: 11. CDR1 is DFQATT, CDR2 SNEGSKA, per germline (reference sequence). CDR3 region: CSARDPAGGQVDTGELFF. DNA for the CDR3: TGCAGTGCTAGAGATCCTGCGGGGGGGCAAGTGGACACCGGGGAGCTGTTTTTT.

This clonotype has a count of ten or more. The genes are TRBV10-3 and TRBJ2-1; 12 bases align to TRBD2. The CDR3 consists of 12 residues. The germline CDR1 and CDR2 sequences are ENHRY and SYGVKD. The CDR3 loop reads CATSGGYNEQFF. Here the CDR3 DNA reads TGTGCGACTAGCGGGGGTTACAATGAGCAGTTCTTC.

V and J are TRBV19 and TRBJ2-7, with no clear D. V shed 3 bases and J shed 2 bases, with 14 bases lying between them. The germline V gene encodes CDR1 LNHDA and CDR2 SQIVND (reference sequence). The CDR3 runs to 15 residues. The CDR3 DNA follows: TGTGCCAGTAGTATCGGGCACGCAACGGCCTACGAGCAGTACTTC. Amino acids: CASSIGHATAYEQYF. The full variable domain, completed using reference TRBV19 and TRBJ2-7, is DGGITQSPKYLFRKEGQNVTLSCEQNLNHDAMYWYRQDPGQGLRLIYYSQIVNDFQKGDIAEGYSVSREKKESFPLTVTSAQKNPTAFYLCASSIGHATAYEQYFGPGTRLTVT.

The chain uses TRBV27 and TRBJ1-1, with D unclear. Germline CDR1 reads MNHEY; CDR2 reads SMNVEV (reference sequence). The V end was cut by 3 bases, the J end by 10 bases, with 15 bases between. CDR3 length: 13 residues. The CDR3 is CASSFQSNTGAFF. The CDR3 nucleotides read TGTGCCAGCAGTTTCCAGTCGAACACCGGAGCTTTCTTT.

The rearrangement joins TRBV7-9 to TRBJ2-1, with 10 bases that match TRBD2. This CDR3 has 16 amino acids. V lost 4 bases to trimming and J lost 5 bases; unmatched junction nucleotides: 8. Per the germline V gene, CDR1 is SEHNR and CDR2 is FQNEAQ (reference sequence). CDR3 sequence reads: CASSSLAGGTNNEQFF. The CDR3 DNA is TGTGCCAGCAGCTCCTTAGCGGGAGGAACTAACAATGAGCAGTTCTTC.

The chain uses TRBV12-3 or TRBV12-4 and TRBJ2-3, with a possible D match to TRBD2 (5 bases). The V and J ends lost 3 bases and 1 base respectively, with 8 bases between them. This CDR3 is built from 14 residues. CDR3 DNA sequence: TGTGCCAGCAGTTTTACTAGTCGCACAGATACGCAGTATTTT. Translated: CASSFTSRTDTQYF.

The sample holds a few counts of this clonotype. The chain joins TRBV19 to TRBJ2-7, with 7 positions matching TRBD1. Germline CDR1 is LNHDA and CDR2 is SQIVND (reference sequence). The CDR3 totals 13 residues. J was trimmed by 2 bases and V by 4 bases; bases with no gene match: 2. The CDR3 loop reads CASSNDRAYEQYF. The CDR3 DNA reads TGTGCCAGTAGTAACGACAGGGCCTACGAGCAGTACTTC.

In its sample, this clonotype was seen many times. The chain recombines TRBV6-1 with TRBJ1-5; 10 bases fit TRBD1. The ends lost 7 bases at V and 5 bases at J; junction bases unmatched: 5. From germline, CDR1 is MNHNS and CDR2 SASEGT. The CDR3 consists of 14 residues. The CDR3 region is CASNTGQGDQPQHF. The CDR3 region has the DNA TGTGCCAGCAACACCGGACAGGGGGATCAGCCCCAGCATTTT.

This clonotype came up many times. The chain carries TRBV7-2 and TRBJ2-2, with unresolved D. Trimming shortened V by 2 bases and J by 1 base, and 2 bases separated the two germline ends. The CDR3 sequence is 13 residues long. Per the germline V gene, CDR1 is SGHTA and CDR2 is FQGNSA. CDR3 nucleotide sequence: TGTGCCAGCAGCTTAAGGAACACCGGGGAGCTGTTTTTT. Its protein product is CASSLRNTGELFF. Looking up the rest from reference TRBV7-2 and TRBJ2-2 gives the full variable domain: GAGVSQSPSNKVTEKGKDVELRCDPISGHTALYWYRQSLGQGLEFLIYFQGNSAPDKSGLPSDRFSAERTGGSVSTLTIQRTQQEDSAVYLCASSLRNTGELFFGEGSRLTVL.

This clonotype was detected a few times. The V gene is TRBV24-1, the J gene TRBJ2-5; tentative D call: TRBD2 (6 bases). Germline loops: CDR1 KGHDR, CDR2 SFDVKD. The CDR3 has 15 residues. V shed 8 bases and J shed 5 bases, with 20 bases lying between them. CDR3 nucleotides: TGTGCCACCAAGGTCGGAGGGGAGATCGTTGAGACCCAGTACTTC. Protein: CATKVGGEIVETQYF.

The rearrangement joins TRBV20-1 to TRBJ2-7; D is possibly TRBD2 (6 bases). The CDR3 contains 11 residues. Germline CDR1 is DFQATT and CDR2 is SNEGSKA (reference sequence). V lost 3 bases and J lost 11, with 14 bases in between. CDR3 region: CSASEDYGKYF. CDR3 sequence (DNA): TGCAGTGCTAGTGAGGACTACGGGAAGTACTTC.

CDR3 region: CASSIERPRWGEGYEQYF. DNA of the CDR3: TGTGCCAGCAGCATCGAGAGACCCAGGTGGGGAGAGGGGTACGAGCAGTACTTC. V gene TRBV11-2 combines with J gene TRBJ2-7; possibly TRBD1 or TRBD2 for D (5 bases each). In germline, CDR1 is SGHAT, CDR2 FQNNGV. The CDR3 extends over 18 amino acids. V was clipped by 5 bases and J by 4 bases, with 27 bases between them.

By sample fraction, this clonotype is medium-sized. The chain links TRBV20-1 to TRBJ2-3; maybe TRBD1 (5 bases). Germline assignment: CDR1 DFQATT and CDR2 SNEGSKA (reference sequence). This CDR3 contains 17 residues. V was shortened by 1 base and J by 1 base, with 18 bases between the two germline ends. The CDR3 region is CSARALDKASGTDTQYF. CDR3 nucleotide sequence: TGCAGTGCTAGAGCCCTGGACAAGGCAAGTGGCACAGATACGCAGTATTTT.

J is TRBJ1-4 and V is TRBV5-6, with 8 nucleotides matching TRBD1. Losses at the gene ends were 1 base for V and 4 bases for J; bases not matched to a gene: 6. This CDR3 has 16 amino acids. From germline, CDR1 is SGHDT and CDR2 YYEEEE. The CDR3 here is CASSLLGTGSNEKLFF. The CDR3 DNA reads TGTGCCAGCAGCTTGCTGGGGACAGGAAGTAATGAAAAACTGTTTTTT.

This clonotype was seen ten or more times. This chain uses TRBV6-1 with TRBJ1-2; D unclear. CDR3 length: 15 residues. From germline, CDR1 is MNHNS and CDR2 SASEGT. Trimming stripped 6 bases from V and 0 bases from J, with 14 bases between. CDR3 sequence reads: CASSSMREANYGYTF. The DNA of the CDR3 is TGTGCCAGCAGCAGCATGAGGGAAGCTAACTATGGCTACACCTTC.